Presented here are 15 T cell receptor beta chains from one specimen sequenced in a study of shared clonotypes between healthy human individuals. Method: immunoSEQ multiplex PCR; TCRdb's copy keeps in-frame clones and lacks some. Among 950,000 to 1,100,000 clones listed, about 84% were seen once. Source material: memory CD4+ T cells from PBMCs. As for subset: CD45RA-negative fraction. These receptors all come from a man aged 18 to 30 in good health. Some clones in this sample may be carry-over from other donors' samples.

Regarding this clone: Other DNA variants within this sample encode the same CDR3. The V call is TRBV9, the J call TRBJ2-1, with D tentatively TRBD2 (6 bases). The CDR3 covers 14 residues. Germline CDR1 SGDLS, CDR2 YYNGEE. V was trimmed by 0 bases and J by 4 bases, leaving 8 bases between them. Written as DNA, the CDR3 is TGTGCCAGCAGCGTAGTCGGGAGTTACAATGAGCAGTTCTTC. Protein sequence: CASSVVGSYNEQFF.

This chain connects TRBV28 to TRBJ1-4; D ambiguous. The V gene lost 5 bases and the J gene lost 7 bases, with 26 bases spanning the gap. Germline lookup yields CDR1 MDHEN and CDR2 SYDVKM. This CDR3 is 18 amino acids long. The CDR3 sequence is CASSLKVGSNLPVEKLFF. The CDR3 coding sequence is TGTGCCAGCAGTCTGAAGGTGGGGTCCAACCTTCCTGTTGAAAAACTGTTTTTT.

V gene TRBV5-1 combines with J gene TRBJ2-3, with 7 bases identical to TRBD2. Germline CDR1 and CDR2: SGHRS and YFSETQ. Trimming removed 4 bases from V and 0 bases from J; junction bases left unmatched: 2. The CDR3 runs to 14 residues. CDR3 nucleotides: TGCGCCAGCAGCCCGCGGGAGAGCACAGATACGCAGTATTTT. This translates into CASSPRESTDTQYF.

The chain recombines TRBV29-1 with TRBJ2-2; no firm D call. Trimming pared 4 bases from V and 3 bases from J, leaving 9 bases between. The germline CDR1 and CDR2 sequences are SQVTM and ANQGSEA. CDR3 length: 13 residues. CDR3 sequence reads: CSVARQYTGELFF. In DNA, the CDR3 is TGCAGCGTTGCCCGGCAGTACACCGGGGAGCTGTTTTTT.

CDR3: CASSSNFQSEAFF. The CDR3 nucleotides read TGCGCCAGCAGTTCCAACTTTCAATCTGAAGCTTTCTTT. The rearrangement joins TRBV5-1 to TRBJ1-1; D unclear. The CDR3 spans 13 residues. V was clipped by 5 bases and J by 6 bases, with 14 bases between them. Germline V gene data show CDR1 as SGHRS and CDR2 as YFSETQ.

The chain employs TRBV9 and TRBJ2-1; D unresolved. The CDR3 covers 13 residues. V was cut by 0 bases and J by 9 bases, with 10 bases left in between. In germline, CDR1 is SGDLS, CDR2 YYNGEE. CDR3 sequence reads: CASSVGLLGEQFF. The CDR3 coding sequence is TGTGCCAGCAGCGTAGGCCTCCTCGGTGAGCAGTTCTTC.

A remark on this clone: In the same sample, other DNA sequences code for this CDR3. The genes are TRBV6-1 and TRBJ2-7; 9 bases line up with TRBD1. Germline values: CDR1 MNHNS, CDR2 SASEGT. The CDR3 extends over 15 amino acids. The trim removed 7 bases at V and 2 bases at J, leaving 9 bases unmatched. The CDR3 sequence is CASTQPGTGTYEQYF. DNA of the CDR3: TGTGCCAGCACTCAACCCGGGACAGGGACCTACGAGCAGTACTTC.

Concerning this clone itself: The same CDR3 arises from other DNA sequences in this sample as well. This sequence joins TRBV7-3 and TRBJ2-3, with D unclear. Trimming left V 3 bases short and J 1 base short, with 8 bases between. This CDR3 is 14 amino acids long. Germline-derived CDR1 and CDR2 are SGHTA and FQGTGA. CDR3 region: CASSFDRGTDTQYF. CDR3 nucleotides: TGTGCCAGCAGCTTCGATAGAGGCACAGATACGCAGTATTTT.

The genes are TRBV5-1 and TRBJ2-7; possible D gene TRBD2, 6 bases. The CDR3 length is 15 residues. The germline V gene encodes CDR1 SGHRS and CDR2 YFSETQ. With 4 bases removed from V and 6 bases from J, the gap between germline ends came to 20 bases. CDR3 sequence (DNA): TGCGCCAGCAGCCCGGGACTCCTCAGGGTGGGCGAGCAGTACTTC. Translation gives CASSPGLLRVGEQYF.

The rearrangement joins TRBV27 to TRBJ1-5, with TRBD1 matching 7 bases. Germline CDR1 reads MNHEY; CDR2 reads SMNVEV (reference sequence). This CDR3 is built from 13 residues. V lost 3 bases and J lost 5; bases outside the gene matches: 1. CDR3 sequence (DNA): TGTGCCAGCAGTTTGGACAGGTATCAGCCCCAGCATTTT. Translated, it gives CASSLDRYQPQHF.

The chain employs TRBV29-1 and TRBJ2-1; D call uncertain. Germline V CDR1 and CDR2: SQVTM, ANQGSEA. CDR3 length: 11 amino acids. Trimming left V 6 bases short and J 9 bases short, with 12 bases between. The CDR3 reads CSVVPGREQFF. In nucleotides, the CDR3 is TGCAGCGTGGTCCCAGGCCGTGAGCAGTTCTTC.

This chain connects TRBV27 to TRBJ2-5; 9 nucleotides align to TRBD1. The tail of the sequence fits TRBJ2-7 better, so the J call may be wrong. CDR3 length equals 15 residues. The germline CDR1 and CDR2 sequences are MNHEY and SMNVEV (reference sequence). The CDR3, as DNA: TGTGCCAGCAGGGGTACCGGGACAGGGTCCTACGAGCAGTACTTC. Translating gives CASRGTGTGSYEQYF.

The genes are TRBV7-3 and TRBJ2-7; TRBD2 aligns across 10 bases. The trim removed 2 bases at V and 6 bases at J, leaving 4 bases unmatched. Germline V CDR1 and CDR2: SGHTA, FQGTGA. This CDR3 has 14 amino acids. The CDR3: CASSLSSGSGEQYF. DNA of the CDR3: TGTGCCAGCAGCTTATCTAGCGGGAGCGGCGAGCAGTACTTC.

Of note for this clone: Other nucleotide sequences from this sample produce the same CDR3. The chain combines TRBV28 with TRBJ1-2, with a tentative D call TRBD1 (5 bases). The length of the CDR3 is 12 residues. The germline CDR1 and CDR2 sequences are MDHEN and SYDVKM. The V end was cut by 8 bases, the J end by 1 base, with 8 bases between. CDR3 in amino acids: CASSRGNYGYTF. The CDR3, as DNA: TGTGCCAGCTCTAGGGGTAACTATGGCTACACCTTC.

Regarding this clone: A single base separates this from a much larger clone, so it may be a read error. The chain recombines TRBV6-5 with TRBJ2-7; the D gene is possibly TRBD1 (6 bases). Per germline, CDR1 MNHEY and CDR2 SVGAGI. V was clipped by 5 bases and J by 3 bases, with 8 bases between them. The CDR3 contains 12 residues. CDR3 residues: CASSPQGYEQYF. CDR3 sequence (DNA): TGTGCCAGCAGTCCACAGGGCTACGAGCAGTACTTC.